This entry describes one T cell receptor (beta chain). V was trimmed by 1 base and J by 1 base, leaving 1 base between them. In germline, CDR1 is LGHDT, CDR2 YNNKEL (reference sequence). CDR3 length: 13 residues. This entry is derived from a study of T cell responses to AZD1222 COVID-19 vaccine. This table comes from immunoSEQ multiplex PCR, and its TCRdb copy is limited to in-frame clones, with some not included. The data contain 150,000 or so clones, just over 90% of them singletons. V is TRBV3-1 (or the pseudogene TRBV3-2) and J is TRBJ1-4; D is unresolved. The specimen was peripheral blood, collected on day 0 of AZD1222 vaccination. This clonotype originated in an adult in good health. The CDR3 nucleotides are TGTGCCAGCAGCCAAGGAACTAATGAAAAACTGTTTTTT. Its translation: CASSQGTNEKLFF.